This TCR beta chain was observed in a study of cytomegalovirus exposure and HLA in healthy donors (dated by TCRdb to the late 2010s). As for the study more broadly: A later analysis indicated that the 110 or so validation repertoires were generated on the platform also employed for the 700 or so repertoires of the first cohort. The study was designed to test whether signatures of past pathogen exposure could be identified by cataloging public T cell receptors. Besides the first cohort of some 670 subjects, a separate validation cohort made up of over 100 different subjects was used. The study combined high-throughput TCR immunosequencing, statistical association of individual TCRs with disease status, and machine learning to predict cytomegalovirus infection status. Broad study findings and their caveats: The study listed approximately 160 TCR beta chains as associated with cytomegalovirus. Of the cluster scores, approximately 95% were above 0 in a later analysis, which found that TCRs clustered in the first cohort also tended to co-occur in the 120 validation repertoires. A later analysis lacked HLA typing for the validation cohort, so it scored co-occurrence in that cohort across all 130 or so repertoires. Cytomegalovirus status was reported to be diagnosed by the classifier with high specificity and sensitivity in both the original and validation cohorts. Across donors, most TCR sequences were observed very rarely, whereas some public TCRs were present in many individuals. A few of the identified cytomegalovirus-associated TCR beta chains were confirmed in vitro to be specific for cytomegalovirus antigens. The authors suggested that the approach could potentially be generalized to other disease states and immunological phenotypes.

Of note for this clone: The antigen it recognizes is unknown. It has no much larger one-base neighbor in the sample; base qualities were not kept.

The method behind the library was the immunoSEQ multiplex PCR assay. The authors' pipeline ran thus. A statistical classification framework was developed to diagnose cytomegalovirus status using the catalog of TCR beta chain sequences. TCRdb provides this immuneACCESS table in a form limited to in-frame rearrangements. Some clones are lacking; in checked studies, under half of them reflect an unresolved V gene, and why the rest are absent is not known. Clonal size and the V and J genes are those of that table, whereas D and trimming came from the DNA. This sample has 150,000 to 200,000 clones in its table, and more than 80% of those were observed once. Clones ranked in the top ten supply less than 8.5% of the sample. CDR3 length: 14 amino acids, cysteine to phenylalanine. Only the CDR3 portion is preserved as DNA: 42 bases, with reading frame beginning at the first base. The germline V gene provides CDR1 MDHEN and CDR2 SYDVKM. Between the V and J ends, shortened by 4 bases and 3 bases respectively, the junction contains 13 bases.

Separate from the roughly 630-subject first cohort, the validation cohort of 90 to 150 subjects was the group to which the donors belonged. The sequence was collected from a man younger than 30 in good health and CMV-seropositive. Sequencing was carried out using PBMCs. This chain is built from TRBV28 and TRBJ2-7; the D gene cannot be named for sure. The encoded CDR3 is CASSSPLRVYEQYF. The DNA sequence is TGTGCCAGCAGTTCCCCCTTACGGGTCTACGAGCAGTACTTC.